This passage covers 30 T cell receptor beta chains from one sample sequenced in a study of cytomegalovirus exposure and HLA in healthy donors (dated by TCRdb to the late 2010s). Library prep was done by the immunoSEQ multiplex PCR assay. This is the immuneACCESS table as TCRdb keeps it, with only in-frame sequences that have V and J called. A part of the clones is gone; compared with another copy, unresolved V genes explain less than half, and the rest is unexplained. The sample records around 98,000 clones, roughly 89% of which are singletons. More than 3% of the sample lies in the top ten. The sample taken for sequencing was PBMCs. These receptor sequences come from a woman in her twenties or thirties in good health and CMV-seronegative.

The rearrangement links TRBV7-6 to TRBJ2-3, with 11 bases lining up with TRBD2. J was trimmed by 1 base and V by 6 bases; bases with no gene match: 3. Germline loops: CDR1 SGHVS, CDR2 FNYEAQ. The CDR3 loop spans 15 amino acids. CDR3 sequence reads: CASRAGLAGTDTQYF. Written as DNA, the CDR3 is TGTGCCAGCAGAGCGGGACTAGCGGGCACAGATACGCAGTATTTT.

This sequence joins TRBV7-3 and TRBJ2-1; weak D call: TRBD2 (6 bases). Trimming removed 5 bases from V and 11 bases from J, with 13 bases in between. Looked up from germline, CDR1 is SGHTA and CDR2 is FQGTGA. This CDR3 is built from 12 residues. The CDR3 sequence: CASSAEGGKQFF. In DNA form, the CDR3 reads TGTGCCAGCAGCGCCGAGGGCGGGAAGCAGTTCTTC.

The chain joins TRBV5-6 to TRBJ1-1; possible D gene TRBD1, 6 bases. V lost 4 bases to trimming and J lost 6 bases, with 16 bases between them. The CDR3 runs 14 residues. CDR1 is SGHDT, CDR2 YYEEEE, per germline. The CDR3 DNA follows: TGTGCCAGCAGCGGAGTACAGGGTTGGTCTGAAGCTTTCTTT. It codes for CASSGVQGWSEAFF.

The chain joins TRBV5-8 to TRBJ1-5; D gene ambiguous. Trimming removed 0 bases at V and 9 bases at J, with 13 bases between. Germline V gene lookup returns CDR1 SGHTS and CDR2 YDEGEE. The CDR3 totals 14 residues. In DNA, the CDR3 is TGTGCCAGCAGCTTGGCCAAGGTCCGGGGGCCCCAGCATTTT. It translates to CASSLAKVRGPQHF.

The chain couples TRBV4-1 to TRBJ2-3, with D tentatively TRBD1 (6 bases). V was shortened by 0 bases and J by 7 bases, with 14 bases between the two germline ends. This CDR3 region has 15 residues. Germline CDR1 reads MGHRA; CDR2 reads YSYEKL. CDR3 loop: CASSQDQGYQHTQYF. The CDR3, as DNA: TGCGCCAGCAGCCAAGATCAGGGGTATCAGCATACGCAGTATTTT.

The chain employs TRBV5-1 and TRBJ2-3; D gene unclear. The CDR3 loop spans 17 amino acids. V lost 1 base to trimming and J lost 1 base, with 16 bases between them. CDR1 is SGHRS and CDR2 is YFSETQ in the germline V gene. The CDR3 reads CASSLFTVGTGTDTQYF. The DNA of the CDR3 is TGCGCCAGCAGCTTGTTTACAGTAGGAACTGGCACAGATACGCAGTATTTT.

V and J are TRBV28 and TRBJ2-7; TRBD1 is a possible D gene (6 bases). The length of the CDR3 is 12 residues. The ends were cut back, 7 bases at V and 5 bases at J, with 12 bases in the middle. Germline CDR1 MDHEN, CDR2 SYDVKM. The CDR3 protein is CASTTGSNEQYF. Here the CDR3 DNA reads TGTGCCAGCACTACAGGGTCCAACGAGCAGTACTTC.

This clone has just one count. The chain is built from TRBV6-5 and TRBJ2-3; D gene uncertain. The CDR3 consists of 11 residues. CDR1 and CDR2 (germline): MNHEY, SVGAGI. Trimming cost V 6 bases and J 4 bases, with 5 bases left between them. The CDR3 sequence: CASSRADTQYF. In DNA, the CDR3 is TGTGCCAGCAGCCGGGCAGATACGCAGTATTTT.

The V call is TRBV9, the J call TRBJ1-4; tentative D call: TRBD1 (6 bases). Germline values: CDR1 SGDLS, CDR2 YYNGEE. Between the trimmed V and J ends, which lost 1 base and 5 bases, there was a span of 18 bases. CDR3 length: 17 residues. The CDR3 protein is CASSVLGAGVRNEKLFF. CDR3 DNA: TGTGCCAGCAGCGTACTGGGGGCGGGGGTCCGGAATGAAAAACTGTTTTTT. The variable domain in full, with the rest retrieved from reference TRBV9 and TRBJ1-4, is DSGVTQTPKHLITATGQRVTLRCSPRSGDLSVYWYQQSLDQGLQFLIQYYNGEERAKGNILERFSAQQFPDLHSELNLSSLELGDSALYFCASSVLGAGVRNEKLFFGSGTQLSVL.

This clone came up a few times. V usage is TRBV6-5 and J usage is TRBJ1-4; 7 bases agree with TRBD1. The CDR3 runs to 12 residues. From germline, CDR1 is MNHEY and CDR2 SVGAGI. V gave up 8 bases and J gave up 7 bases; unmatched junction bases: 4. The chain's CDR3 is CASSTGVEKLFF. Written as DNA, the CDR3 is TGTGCCAGCTCTACAGGGGTTGAAAAACTGTTTTTT.

Written as DNA, the CDR3 is TGTGCCAGCAGTCCTCTTAGGGACAGGGGGCAACACGAGCAGTACTTC. Protein sequence: CASSPLRDRGQHEQYF. The chain links TRBV25-1 to TRBJ2-7; 12 bases are shared with TRBD1. Germline V gives CDR1 MGHDK, CDR2 SYGVNS. The CDR3 has 16 amino acids. Losses at the gene ends were 5 bases for V and 5 bases for J; bases not matched to a gene: 10.

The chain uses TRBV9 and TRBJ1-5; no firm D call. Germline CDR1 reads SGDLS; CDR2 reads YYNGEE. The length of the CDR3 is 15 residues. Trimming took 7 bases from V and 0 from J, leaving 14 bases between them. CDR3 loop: CASGSEPYSNQPQHF. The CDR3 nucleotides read TGTGCCAGCGGGTCGGAGCCGTATAGCAATCAGCCCCAGCATTTT.

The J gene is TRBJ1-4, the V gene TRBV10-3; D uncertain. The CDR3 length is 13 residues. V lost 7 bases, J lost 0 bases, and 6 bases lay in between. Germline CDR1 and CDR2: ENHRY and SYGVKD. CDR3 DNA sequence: TGTGCCATCAAAGCGGCAACTAATGAAAAACTGTTTTTT. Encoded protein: CAIKAATNEKLFF.

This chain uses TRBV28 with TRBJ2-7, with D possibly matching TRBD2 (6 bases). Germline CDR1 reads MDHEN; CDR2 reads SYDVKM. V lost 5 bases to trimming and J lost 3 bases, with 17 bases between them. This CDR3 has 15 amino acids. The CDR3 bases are TGTGCCAGCAGTCAATTAGCGGAGCGGTACTACGAGCAGTACTTC. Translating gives CASSQLAERYYEQYF.

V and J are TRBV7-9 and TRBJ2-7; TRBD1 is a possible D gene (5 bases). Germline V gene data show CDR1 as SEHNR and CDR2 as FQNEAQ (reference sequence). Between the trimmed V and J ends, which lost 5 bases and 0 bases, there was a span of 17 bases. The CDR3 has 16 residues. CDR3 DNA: TGTGCCAGCAGCGTGAAACAGGATTTCTTCTCCTACGAGCAGTACTTC. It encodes CASSVKQDFFSYEQYF.

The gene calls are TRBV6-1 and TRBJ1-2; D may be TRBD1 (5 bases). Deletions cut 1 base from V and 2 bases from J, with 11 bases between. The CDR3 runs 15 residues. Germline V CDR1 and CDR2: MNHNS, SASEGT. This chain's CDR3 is CASSEVGQGNYGYTF. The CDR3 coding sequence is TGTGCCAGCAGTGAAGTAGGGCAGGGAAACTATGGCTACACCTTC.

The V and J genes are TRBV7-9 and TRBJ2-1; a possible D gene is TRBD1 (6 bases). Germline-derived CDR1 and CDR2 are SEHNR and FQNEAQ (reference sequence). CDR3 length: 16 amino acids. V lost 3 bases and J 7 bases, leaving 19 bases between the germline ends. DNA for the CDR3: TGTGCCAGCAGCTTTCCATCCCAGGGGAGAGGAAATGAGCAGTTCTTC. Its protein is CASSFPSQGRGNEQFF.

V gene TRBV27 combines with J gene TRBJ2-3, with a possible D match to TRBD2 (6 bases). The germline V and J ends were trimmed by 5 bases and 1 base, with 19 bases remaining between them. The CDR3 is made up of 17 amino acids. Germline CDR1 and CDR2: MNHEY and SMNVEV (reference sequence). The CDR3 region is CASSRTTVGYRTDTQYF. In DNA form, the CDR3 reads TGTGCCAGCAGTCGGACTACAGTGGGGTACCGCACAGATACGCAGTATTTT.

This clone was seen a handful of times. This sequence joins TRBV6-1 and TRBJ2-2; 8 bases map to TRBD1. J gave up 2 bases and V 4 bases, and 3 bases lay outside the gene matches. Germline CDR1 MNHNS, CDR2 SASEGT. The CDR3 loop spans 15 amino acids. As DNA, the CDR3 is TGTGCCAGCAGTGGGGACAGGAGTAACACCGGGGAGCTGTTTTTT. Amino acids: CASSGDRSNTGELFF.

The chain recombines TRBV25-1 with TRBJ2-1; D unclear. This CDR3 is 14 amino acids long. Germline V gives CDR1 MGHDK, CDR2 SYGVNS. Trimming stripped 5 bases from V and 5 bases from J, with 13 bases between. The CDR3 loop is CASSTKTYHNEQFF. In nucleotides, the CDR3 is TGTGCCAGCAGTACAAAGACTTACCACAATGAGCAGTTCTTC.

CDR3 residues: CASSPGTSNTGELFF. Here the CDR3 DNA reads TGTGCCAGCTCACCGGGGACATCGAACACCGGGGAGCTGTTTTTT. The chain links TRBV18 to TRBJ2-2; tentative D call: TRBD1 (6 bases). The CDR3 totals 15 residues. Germline CDR1 KGHSH, CDR2 LQKENI. Trimming took off 3 bases at V and 0 bases at J, with 8 bases between the two ends.

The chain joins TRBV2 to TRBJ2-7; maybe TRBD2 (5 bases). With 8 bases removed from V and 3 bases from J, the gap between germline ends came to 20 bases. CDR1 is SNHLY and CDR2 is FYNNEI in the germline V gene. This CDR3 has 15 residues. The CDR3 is CASYSAGITFYEQYF. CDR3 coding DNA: TGTGCCAGCTACTCGGCCGGGATCACTTTCTACGAGCAGTACTTC.

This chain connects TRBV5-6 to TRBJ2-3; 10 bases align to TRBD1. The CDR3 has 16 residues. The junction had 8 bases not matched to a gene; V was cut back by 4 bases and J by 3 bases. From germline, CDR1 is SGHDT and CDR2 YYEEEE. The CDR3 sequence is CASSLLGQGSTDTQYF. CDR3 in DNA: TGTGCCAGCAGCCTCCTGGGACAGGGGAGTACAGATACGCAGTATTTT.

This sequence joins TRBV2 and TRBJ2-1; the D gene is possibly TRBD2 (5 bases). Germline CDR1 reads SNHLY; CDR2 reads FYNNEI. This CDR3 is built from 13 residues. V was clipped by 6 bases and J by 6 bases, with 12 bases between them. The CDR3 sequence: CASRRAWINEQFF. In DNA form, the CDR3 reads TGTGCCAGCAGGAGGGCCTGGATCAATGAGCAGTTCTTC.

For the CDR3, the DNA is TGTGCCAGCAGTCAGCATGGAGGCGACACTGAAGCTTTCTTT. Amino acids: CASSQHGGDTEAFF. The chain carries TRBV2 and TRBJ1-1; D remains ambiguous. V was trimmed by 5 bases and J by 3 bases, leaving 13 bases between them. CDR1 and CDR2 (germline): SNHLY, FYNNEI. This CDR3 spans 14 amino acids.

The CDR3 DNA is TGTGCCAGCAGTAGGCAGGGTGGGGATCAGCCCCAGCATTTT. This sequence encodes CASSRQGGDQPQHF. The chain uses TRBV5-6 and TRBJ1-5; D is perhaps TRBD1 (5 bases). This CDR3 has 14 residues. Germline values: CDR1 SGHDT, CDR2 YYEEEE. V was pared by 5 bases and J by 5 bases, with 14 bases between.

The CDR3 sequence: CAISSGDRVKGTEAFF. CDR3 in DNA: TGTGCCATCAGCTCAGGGGATAGGGTTAAGGGAACTGAAGCTTTCTTT. The chain has TRBV10-3 and TRBJ1-1, with D possibly matching TRBD1 (6 bases). This CDR3 spans 16 amino acids. CDR1 and CDR2 from the germline V gene are ENHRY and SYGVKD. Trimming removed 6 bases at V and 5 bases at J, with 22 bases between.

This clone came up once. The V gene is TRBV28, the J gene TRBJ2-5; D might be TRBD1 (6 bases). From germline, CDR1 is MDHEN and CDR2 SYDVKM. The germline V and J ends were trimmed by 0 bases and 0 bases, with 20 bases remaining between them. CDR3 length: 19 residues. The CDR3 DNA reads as TGTGCCAGCAGTTTATGGGTACCAGGGGATCAGGGGTACCAAGAGACCCAGTACTTC. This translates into CASSLWVPGDQGYQETQYF.

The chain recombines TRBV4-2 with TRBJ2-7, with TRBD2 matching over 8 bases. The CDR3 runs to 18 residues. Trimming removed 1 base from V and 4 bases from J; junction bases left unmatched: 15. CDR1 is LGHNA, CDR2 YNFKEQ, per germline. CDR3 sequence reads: CASSQVLRLAGTLYEQYF. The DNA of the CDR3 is TGTGCCAGCAGCCAAGTCCTGAGGCTAGCGGGTACGTTATACGAGCAGTACTTC.

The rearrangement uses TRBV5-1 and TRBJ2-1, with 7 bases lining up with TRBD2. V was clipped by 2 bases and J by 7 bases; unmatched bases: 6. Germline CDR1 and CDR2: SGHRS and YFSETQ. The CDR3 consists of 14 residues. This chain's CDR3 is CASSFLAEMNEQFF. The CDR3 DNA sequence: TGCGCCAGCAGCTTTCTAGCGGAGATGAATGAGCAGTTCTTC. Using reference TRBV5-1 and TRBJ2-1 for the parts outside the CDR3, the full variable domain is KAGVTQTPRYLIKTRGQQVTLSCSPISGHRSVSWYQQTPGQGLQFLFEYFSETQRNKGNFPGRFSGRQFSNSRSEMNVSTLELGDSALYLCASSFLAEMNEQFFGPGTRLTVL.